This record looks at one TCR beta chain sequence and its context. Its specificity is not known. The assay was immunoSEQ multiplex PCR, and TCRdb's table has in-frame clones only and misses some. The repertoire includes fewer than 200,000 clones, around 92% of them detected once, and more than 9% sits in the top ten. Trimming pared 3 bases from V and 0 bases from J, leaving 11 bases between. CDR3 length: 14 amino acids. Germline CDR1 SQVTM, CDR2 ANQGSEA. This sample is part of a study of T cell responses to AZD1222 COVID-19 vaccine. Study in general: Second doses were pooled across both intervals (about 4 or about 12 weeks).

Study-level results: Clonal diversity was possibly underestimated, and white British individuals and females predominated among donors. Unmutated variant regions are reportedly targeted by nearly half of spike-specific TCRs. Spike was spanned by vaccine-associated CD4 TCRs, with dominance at 160-218 and 743-854.

The chain combines TRBV29-1 with TRBJ1-2; unclear D gene. Sample: peripheral blood, taken on day 0 of AZD1222 vaccination. This TCR derives from an adult in good health. DNA of the CDR3: TGCAGCGTTGACAGTCTCGAGTCTAACTATGGCTACACCTTC. This codes for CSVDSLESNYGYTF. Filled out from reference TRBV29-1 and TRBJ1-2, the complete variable domain reads SAVISQKPSRDICQRGTSLTIQCQVDSQVTMMFWYRQQPGQSLTLIATANQGSEATYESGFVIDKFPISRPNLTFSTLTVSNMSPEDSSIYLCSVDSLESNYGYTFGSGTRLTVV.